This TCR beta chain was observed in a study of CD8 T cells in Susac syndrome. The wider study: When their blood was taken, the Susac syndrome patients had either not yet had any therapy, were taking corticosteroids, or were taking intravenous immunoglobulin alone. Study outcomes and limitations: Expansion of Susac CD8+ clones peaked in TEMRA cells and in active patients.

TEMRA cells were FACS-enriched, while CD8+ and CD4+ T cells were negatively isolated. Concerning this clonotype itself: As yet, its antigen is unknown.

Trimming shortened V by 2 bases and J by 5 bases, and 10 bases separated the two germline ends. The CDR3 runs to 14 residues. Germline CDR1 is MNHNY and CDR2 is SVGAGI (reference sequence). cDNA came from approximately 0.5 to 1 ug RNA primed by random hexamers. Amplification of TCR beta CDR3 across 54 Vbeta and 13 Jbeta was performed with immunoSEQ multiplex PCR. TCRdb reprocessed the immunoSEQ multiplex PCR reads with MiXCR, giving one entry per CDR3 protein. The repertoire holds 70,000 to 100,000 distinct CDR3 sequences, with approximately 96% as singletons. This TCR derives from a human donor with Susac syndrome. The chain carries TRBV6-6 and TRBJ2-4; maybe TRBD2 (5 bases). The source material was CD8+ T cells from PBMCs. The CDR3 is CASSYEGGENIQYF. In nucleotides, the CDR3 is TGTGCCAGCAGTTACGAGGGTGGTGAAAACATTCAGTACTTC.